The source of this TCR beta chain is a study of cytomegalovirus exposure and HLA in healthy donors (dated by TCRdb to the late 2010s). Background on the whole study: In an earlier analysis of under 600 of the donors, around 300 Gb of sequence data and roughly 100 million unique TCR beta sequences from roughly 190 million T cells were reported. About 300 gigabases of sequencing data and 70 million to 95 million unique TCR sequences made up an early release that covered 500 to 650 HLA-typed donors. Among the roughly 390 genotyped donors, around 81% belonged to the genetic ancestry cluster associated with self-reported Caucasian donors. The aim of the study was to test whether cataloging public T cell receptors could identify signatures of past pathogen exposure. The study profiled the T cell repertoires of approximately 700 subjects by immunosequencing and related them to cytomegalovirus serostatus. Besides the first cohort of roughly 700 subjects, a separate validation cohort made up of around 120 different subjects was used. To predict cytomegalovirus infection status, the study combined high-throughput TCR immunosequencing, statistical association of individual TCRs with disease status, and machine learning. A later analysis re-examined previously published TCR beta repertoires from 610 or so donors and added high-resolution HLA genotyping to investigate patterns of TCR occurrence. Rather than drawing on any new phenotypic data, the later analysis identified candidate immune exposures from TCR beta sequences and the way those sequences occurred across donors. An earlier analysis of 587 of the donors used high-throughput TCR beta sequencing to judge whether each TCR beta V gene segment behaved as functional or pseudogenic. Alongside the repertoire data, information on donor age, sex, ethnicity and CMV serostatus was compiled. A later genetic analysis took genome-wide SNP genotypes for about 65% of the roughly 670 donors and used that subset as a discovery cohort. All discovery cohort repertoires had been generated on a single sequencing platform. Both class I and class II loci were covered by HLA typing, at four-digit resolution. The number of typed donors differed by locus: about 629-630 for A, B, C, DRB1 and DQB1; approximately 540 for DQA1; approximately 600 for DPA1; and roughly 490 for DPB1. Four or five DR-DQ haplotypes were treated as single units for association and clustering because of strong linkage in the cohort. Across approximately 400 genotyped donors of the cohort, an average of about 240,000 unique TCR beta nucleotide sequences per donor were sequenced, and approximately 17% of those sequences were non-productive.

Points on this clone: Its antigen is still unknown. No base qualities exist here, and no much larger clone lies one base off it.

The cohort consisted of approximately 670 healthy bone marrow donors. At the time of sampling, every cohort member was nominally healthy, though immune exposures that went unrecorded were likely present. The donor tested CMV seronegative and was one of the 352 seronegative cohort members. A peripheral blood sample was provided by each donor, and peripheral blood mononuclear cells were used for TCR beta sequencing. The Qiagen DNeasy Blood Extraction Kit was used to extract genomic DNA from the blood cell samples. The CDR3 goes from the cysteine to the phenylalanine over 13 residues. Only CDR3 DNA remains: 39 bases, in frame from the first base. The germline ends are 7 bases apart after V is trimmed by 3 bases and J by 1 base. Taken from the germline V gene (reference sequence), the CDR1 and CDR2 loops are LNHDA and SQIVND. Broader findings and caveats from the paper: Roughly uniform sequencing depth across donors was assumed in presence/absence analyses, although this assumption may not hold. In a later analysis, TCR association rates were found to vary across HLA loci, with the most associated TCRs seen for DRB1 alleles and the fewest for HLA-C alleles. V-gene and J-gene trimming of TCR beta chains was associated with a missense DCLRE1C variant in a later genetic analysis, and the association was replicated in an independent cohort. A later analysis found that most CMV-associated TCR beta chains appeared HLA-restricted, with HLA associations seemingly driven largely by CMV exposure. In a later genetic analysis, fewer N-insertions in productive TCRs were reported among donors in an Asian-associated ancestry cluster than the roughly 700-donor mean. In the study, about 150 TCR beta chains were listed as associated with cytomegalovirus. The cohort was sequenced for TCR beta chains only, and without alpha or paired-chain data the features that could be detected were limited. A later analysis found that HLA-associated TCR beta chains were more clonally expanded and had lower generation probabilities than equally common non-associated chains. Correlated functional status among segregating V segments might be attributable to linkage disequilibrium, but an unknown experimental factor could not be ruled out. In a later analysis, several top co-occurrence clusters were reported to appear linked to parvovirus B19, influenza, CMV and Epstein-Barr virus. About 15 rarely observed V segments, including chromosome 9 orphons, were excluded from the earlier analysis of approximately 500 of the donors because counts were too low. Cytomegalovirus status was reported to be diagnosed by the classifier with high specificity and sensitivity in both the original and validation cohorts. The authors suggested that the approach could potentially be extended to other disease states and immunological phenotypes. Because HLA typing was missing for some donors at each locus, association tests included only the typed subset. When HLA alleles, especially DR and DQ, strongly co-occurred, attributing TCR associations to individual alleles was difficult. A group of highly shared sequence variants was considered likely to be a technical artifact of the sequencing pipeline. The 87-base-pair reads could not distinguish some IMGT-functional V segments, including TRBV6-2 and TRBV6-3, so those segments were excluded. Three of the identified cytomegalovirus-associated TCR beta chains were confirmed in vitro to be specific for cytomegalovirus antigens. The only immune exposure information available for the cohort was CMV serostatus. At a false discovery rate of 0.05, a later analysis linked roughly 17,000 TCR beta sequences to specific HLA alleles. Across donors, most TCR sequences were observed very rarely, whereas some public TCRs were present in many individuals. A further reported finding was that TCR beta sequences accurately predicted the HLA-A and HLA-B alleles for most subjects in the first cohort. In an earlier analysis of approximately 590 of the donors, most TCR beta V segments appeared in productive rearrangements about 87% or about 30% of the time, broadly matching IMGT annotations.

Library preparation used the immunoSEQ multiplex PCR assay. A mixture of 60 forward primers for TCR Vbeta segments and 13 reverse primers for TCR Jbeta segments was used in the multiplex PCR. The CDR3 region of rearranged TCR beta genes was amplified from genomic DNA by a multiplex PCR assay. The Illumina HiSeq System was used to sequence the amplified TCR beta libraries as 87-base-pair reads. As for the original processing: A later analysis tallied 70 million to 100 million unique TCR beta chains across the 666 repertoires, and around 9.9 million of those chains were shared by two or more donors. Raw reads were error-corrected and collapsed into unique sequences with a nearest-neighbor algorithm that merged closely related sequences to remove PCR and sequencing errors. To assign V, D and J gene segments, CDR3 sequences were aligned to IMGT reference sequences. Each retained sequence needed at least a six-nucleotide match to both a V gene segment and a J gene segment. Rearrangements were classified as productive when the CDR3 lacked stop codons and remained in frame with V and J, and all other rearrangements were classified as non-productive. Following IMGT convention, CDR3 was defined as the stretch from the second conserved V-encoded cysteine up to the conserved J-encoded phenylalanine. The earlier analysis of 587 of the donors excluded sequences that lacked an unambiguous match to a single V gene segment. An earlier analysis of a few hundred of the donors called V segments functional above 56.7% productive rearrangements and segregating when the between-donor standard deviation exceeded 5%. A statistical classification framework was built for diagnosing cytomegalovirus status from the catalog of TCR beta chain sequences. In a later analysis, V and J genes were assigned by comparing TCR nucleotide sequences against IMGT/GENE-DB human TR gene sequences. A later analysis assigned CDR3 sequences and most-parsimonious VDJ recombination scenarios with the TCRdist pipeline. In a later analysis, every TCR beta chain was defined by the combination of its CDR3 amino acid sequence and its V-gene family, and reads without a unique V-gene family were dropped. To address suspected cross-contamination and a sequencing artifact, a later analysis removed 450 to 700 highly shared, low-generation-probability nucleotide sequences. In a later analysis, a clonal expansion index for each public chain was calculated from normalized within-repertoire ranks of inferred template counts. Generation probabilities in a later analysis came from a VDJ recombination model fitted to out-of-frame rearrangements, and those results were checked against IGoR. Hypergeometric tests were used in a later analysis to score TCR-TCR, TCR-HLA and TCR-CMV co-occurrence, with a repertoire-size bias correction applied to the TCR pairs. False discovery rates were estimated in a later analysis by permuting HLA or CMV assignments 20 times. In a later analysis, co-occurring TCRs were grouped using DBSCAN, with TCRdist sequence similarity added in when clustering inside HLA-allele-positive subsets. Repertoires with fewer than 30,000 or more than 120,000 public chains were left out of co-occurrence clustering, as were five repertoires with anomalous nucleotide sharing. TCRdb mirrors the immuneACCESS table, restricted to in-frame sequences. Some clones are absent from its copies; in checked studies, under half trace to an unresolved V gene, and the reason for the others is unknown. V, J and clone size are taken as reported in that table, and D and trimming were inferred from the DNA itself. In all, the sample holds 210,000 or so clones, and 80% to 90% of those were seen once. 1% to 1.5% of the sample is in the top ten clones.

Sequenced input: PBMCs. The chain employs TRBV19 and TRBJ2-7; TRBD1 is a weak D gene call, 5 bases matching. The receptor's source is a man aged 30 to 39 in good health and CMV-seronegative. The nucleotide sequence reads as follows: TGTGCCAGTAGTATGGACATTTCCTACGAGCAGTACTTC. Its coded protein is CASSMDISYEQYF.